These 25 T cell receptor beta chains share one sample of origin, sequenced in a study of T cell responses to AZD1222 COVID-19 vaccine. Profiled with immunoSEQ multiplex PCR; TCRdb holds only in-frame clones, not every one. Counted here are 120,000 or so clones, about nine tenths occurring once; the ten biggest clones make up 2% to 2.5%. Specimen: peripheral blood, collected 28 days after the second AZD1222 dose. These receptors all come from an adult who received the AZD1222 COVID-19 vaccine.

The J gene is TRBJ2-5, the V gene TRBV19; 7 bases map to TRBD1. This CDR3 region has 14 residues. Germline loops: CDR1 LNHDA, CDR2 SQIVND (reference sequence). V gave up 5 bases and J gave up 5 bases; unmatched junction bases: 8. Written as DNA, the CDR3 is TGTGCCAGTAGTCCAGGGGGTTTAGCCGAGACCCAGTACTTC. Its protein product is CASSPGGLAETQYF.

The sample holds a few counts of this clone. The gene calls are TRBV3-1 (or the pseudogene TRBV3-2) and TRBJ1-1, with a possible D match to TRBD1 (5 bases). CDR3 length: 12 amino acids. Germline CDR1 and CDR2: LGHDT and YNNKEL (reference sequence). V was pared by 4 bases and J by 13 bases, with 16 bases between. CDR3 nucleotide sequence: TGTGCCAGCAGCCCACCATTGGGGGGGGTTTTCTTT. It translates to CASSPPLGGVFF.

The V and J genes are TRBV6-1 and TRBJ1-2, with unresolved D. From germline, CDR1 is MNHNS and CDR2 SASEGT. Trimming left V 0 bases short and J 14 bases short, with 16 bases between. The CDR3 is 13 residues long. CDR3 residues: CASSEALQLSRTF. The DNA of the CDR3 is TGTGCCAGCAGTGAAGCCCTCCAACTGTCCAGGACCTTC.

This clone has only one observation. The chain is built from TRBV28 and TRBJ2-1; D may be TRBD2 (7 bases). The germline V gene encodes CDR1 MDHEN and CDR2 SYDVKM. V lost 2 bases and J lost 10, with 21 bases in between. The CDR3 loop spans 16 amino acids. The CDR3 reads CASSLILAGAPGEQFF. The CDR3 DNA sequence: TGTGCCAGCAGTTTAATTTTGGCGGGGGCGCCAGGGGAGCAGTTCTTC.

The chain combines TRBV5-1 with TRBJ1-6; 8 bases are shared with TRBD1. Germline trimming cut 3 bases from V and 7 bases from J; bases unmatched to any gene: 6. The V gene's germline CDR1 is SGHRS and CDR2 YFSETQ. The CDR3 covers 15 residues. CDR3 sequence: CASSWMDRENSPLHF. CDR3 DNA: TGCGCCAGCAGCTGGATGGACAGGGAAAATTCACCCCTCCACTTT. Variable domain in full (rest from reference TRBV5-1 and TRBJ1-6): KAGVTQTPRYLIKTRGQQVTLSCSPISGHRSVSWYQQTPGQGLQFLFEYFSETQRNKGNFPGRFSGRQFSNSRSEMNVSTLELGDSALYLCASSWMDRENSPLHFGNGTRLTVT.

This chain joins TRBV5-6 and TRBJ2-7; D unresolved. The CDR3 has 12 amino acids. The V gene lost 6 bases and the J gene lost 3 bases, with 10 bases spanning the gap. The germline gives CDR1 SGHDT, CDR2 YYEEEE. The CDR3: CASTQVGYEQYF. CDR3 DNA sequence: TGTGCCAGCACGCAGGTGGGCTACGAGCAGTACTTC.

This clone was seen a few times. V usage is TRBV7-8 and J usage is TRBJ2-1; 10 nucleotides match TRBD1. Trimming at V came to 6 bases and at J to 4 bases, leaving 3 bases not matched to a gene. Per germline, CDR1 SGHVS and CDR2 FQNEAQ. The CDR3 is 14 residues long. Written as DNA, the CDR3 is TGTGCCAGCAGTTGGGGACAGGGGTACAATGAGCAGTTCTTC. Translated, it gives CASSWGQGYNEQFF.

The V and J genes are TRBV9 and TRBJ2-3; perhaps D is TRBD1 or TRBD2 (5 bases each). The V and J ends lost 3 bases and 2 bases respectively, with 22 bases between them. The V gene's germline CDR1 is SGDLS and CDR2 YYNGEE. The CDR3 consists of 18 residues. CDR3: CASSANTPGRITTDTQYF. The CDR3 bases are TGTGCCAGCAGCGCAAACACCCCGGGACGCATAACCACAGATACGCAGTATTTT.

The chain is built from TRBV29-1 and TRBJ1-2; maybe TRBD1 (5 bases). The CDR3 covers 14 residues. Trimming removed 7 bases from V and 7 bases from J, with 22 bases in between. Germline CDR1 SQVTM, CDR2 ANQGSEA. This CDR3 reads CSALAGPSEGGYTF. The CDR3 nucleotides are TGCAGCGCCTTGGCGGGGCCTTCGGAGGGTGGCTACACCTTC.

This clone was observed once. This chain joins TRBV4-2 and TRBJ1-2, with D perhaps TRBD1 (6 bases). Germline-derived CDR1 and CDR2 are LGHNA and YNFKEQ. CDR3 size: 16 residues. Trimming cost V 4 bases and J 2 bases, with 17 bases left between them. CDR3 in amino acids: CASSPKVGDTNYGYTF. The DNA for the CDR3 is TGTGCCAGCAGCCCCAAGGTCGGGGACACAAACTATGGCTACACCTTC.

The rearrangement links TRBV6-1 to TRBJ1-2; weak D call: TRBD1 (6 bases). V lost 4 bases and J 0 bases, leaving 15 bases between the germline ends. The germline CDR1 and CDR2 sequences are MNHNS and SASEGT. This CDR3 has 16 amino acids. CDR3 bases: TGTGCCAGCAGTGTACAGGGAATAGGTGCTAACTATGGCTACACCTTC. It translates to CASSVQGIGANYGYTF.

The V call is TRBV6-1, the J call TRBJ2-3, with 10 bases identical to TRBD2. The ends lost 4 bases at V and 6 bases at J; junction bases unmatched: 10. Germline CDR1 and CDR2: MNHNS and SASEGT. The CDR3 is 16 residues long. The CDR3, as DNA: TGTGCCAGCAGTGGGATCAGCGGGGGGGTTCGGGATACGCAGTATTTT. Amino acids: CASSGISGGVRDTQYF.

The chain recombines TRBV10-3 with TRBJ2-7; TRBD1 matches 11 bases. The germline V gene encodes CDR1 ENHRY and CDR2 SYGVKD. Germline trimming cut 2 bases from V and 7 bases from J; bases unmatched to any gene: 4. CDR3 length equals 14 residues. The CDR3 DNA is TGTGCCATCAGTGAGGGACAGGGGGCGCGAGAGCAGTACTTC. It codes for CAISEGQGAREQYF.

V and J are TRBV5-1 and TRBJ2-5; 8 nucleotides match TRBD1. This CDR3 region has 14 residues. Germline V gene data show CDR1 as SGHRS and CDR2 as YFSETQ. Unmatched junction bases numbered 3, after V lost 3 bases and J lost 2 bases. Here the CDR3 reads CASSSRQGQETQYF. Here the CDR3 DNA reads TGCGCCAGCAGCTCCAGACAGGGGCAAGAGACCCAGTACTTC.

J is TRBJ1-4 and V is TRBV12-3 or TRBV12-4; D ambiguous. V was clipped by 6 bases and J by 5 bases, with 10 bases between them. This CDR3 contains 13 residues. The CDR3 loop is CASRTAANEKLFF. As DNA, the CDR3 is TGTGCCAGCAGGACTGCTGCAAATGAAAAACTGTTTTTT.

The rearrangement uses TRBV20-1 and TRBJ1-2; TRBD1 might be the D (6 bases). The CDR3 length is 14 residues. Trimming stripped 3 bases from V and 4 bases from J, with 15 bases between. Looked up from germline, CDR1 is DFQATT and CDR2 is SNEGSKA (reference sequence). For the CDR3, the DNA is TGCAGTGCTAGTAGCCCGACAGGATCCTATGGCTACACCTTC. This gives the protein CSASSPTGSYGYTF.

The chain is built from TRBV3-1 (or the pseudogene TRBV3-2) and TRBJ2-7; TRBD1 matches at 9 bases. The CDR3 has 14 amino acids. Looked up from germline, CDR1 is LGHDT and CDR2 is YNNKEL (reference sequence). Trimming took 6 bases from V and 0 from J; bases not matched to a gene: 3. The CDR3 DNA follows: TGTGCCAGCAGTGGGACAGGGAGCTCCTACGAGCAGTACTTC. Protein sequence: CASSGTGSSYEQYF.

V and J are TRBV10-3 and TRBJ1-5; D may be TRBD1 (6 bases). From germline, CDR1 is ENHRY and CDR2 SYGVKD. There are 14 residues in the CDR3. V was pared by 5 bases and J by 3 bases, with 11 bases between. In nucleotides, the CDR3 is TGTGCCATCAGTAGTGCAGGGGTCAATCAGCCCCAGCATTTT. It is translated as CAISSAGVNQPQHF.

V is TRBV9 and J is TRBJ1-6; D perhaps matches TRBD1 (6 bases). V was shortened by 2 bases and J by 8 bases, with 14 bases between the two germline ends. The length of the CDR3 is 15 residues. Germline assignment: CDR1 SGDLS and CDR2 YYNGEE. CDR3 bases: TGTGCCAGCAGCGTTACCCACAGGGAGGATTCACCCCTCCACTTT. Translating it yields CASSVTHREDSPLHF. Combining the CDR3 with reference TRBV9 and TRBJ1-6 gives the whole variable domain DSGVTQTPKHLITATGQRVTLRCSPRSGDLSVYWYQQSLDQGLQFLIQYYNGEERAKGNILERFSAQQFPDLHSELNLSSLELGDSALYFCASSVTHREDSPLHFGNGTRLTVT.

The genes are TRBV19 and TRBJ1-2; TRBD1 is a possible D gene (5 bases). Germline V gene data show CDR1 as LNHDA and CDR2 as SQIVND (reference sequence). The V gene lost 3 bases and the J gene lost 5 bases, with 19 bases spanning the gap. CDR3 length: 16 amino acids. The CDR3 DNA sequence: TGTGCCAGTAGTATTGGACCGGGACGGAAAGCATATGGCTACACCTTC. Protein: CASSIGPGRKAYGYTF.

V gene TRBV5-4 combines with J gene TRBJ1-2; D is possibly TRBD1 (6 bases). Germline CDR1 and CDR2: SGHNT and YYREEE (reference sequence). V was cut by 2 bases and J by 1 base, with 15 bases left in between. This CDR3 contains 16 residues. The CDR3 sequence is CASSLLQGSLNYGYTF. CDR3 DNA sequence: TGTGCCAGCAGCTTATTACAGGGATCCCTTAACTATGGCTACACCTTC.

This chain joins TRBV5-1 and TRBJ1-1; D not resolved. The CDR3 extends over 14 amino acids. With 0 bases removed from V and 3 bases from J, the gap between germline ends came to 9 bases. Germline values: CDR1 SGHRS, CDR2 YFSETQ. The CDR3 sequence: CASSLAGGDTEAFF. In nucleotides, the CDR3 is TGCGCCAGCAGCTTGGCAGGCGGGGACACTGAAGCTTTCTTT.

The J gene is TRBJ1-2, the V gene TRBV9; D possibly corresponds to TRBD1 (5 bases). CDR1 is SGDLS and CDR2 is YYNGEE in the germline V gene. V lost 0 bases, J lost 4 bases, and 13 bases lay in between. The CDR3 contains 15 residues. CDR3 amino acids: CASSVALGTPYGYTF. Here the CDR3 DNA reads TGTGCCAGCAGCGTAGCTTTAGGGACGCCCTATGGCTACACCTTC.

CDR3 protein: CATSRGEGGGTEAFF. In DNA form, the CDR3 reads TGTGCCACCAGCAGAGGAGAAGGGGGAGGGACTGAAGCTTTCTTT. This sequence joins TRBV15 and TRBJ1-1; D is possibly TRBD1 (6 bases). The length of the CDR3 is 15 residues. Germline-derived CDR1 and CDR2 are LNHNV and YYDKDF (reference sequence). Trimming shortened V by 1 base and J by 5 bases, and 14 bases separated the two germline ends.

V usage is TRBV7-3 and J usage is TRBJ1-2; D is unresolved. The ends were cut back, 2 bases at V and 6 bases at J, with 10 bases in the middle. The CDR3 has 13 amino acids. Germline CDR1 SGHTA, CDR2 FQGTGA. CDR3: CASSLSRGDGYTF. Written as DNA, the CDR3 is TGTGCCAGCAGCTTATCCCGAGGAGATGGCTACACCTTC.